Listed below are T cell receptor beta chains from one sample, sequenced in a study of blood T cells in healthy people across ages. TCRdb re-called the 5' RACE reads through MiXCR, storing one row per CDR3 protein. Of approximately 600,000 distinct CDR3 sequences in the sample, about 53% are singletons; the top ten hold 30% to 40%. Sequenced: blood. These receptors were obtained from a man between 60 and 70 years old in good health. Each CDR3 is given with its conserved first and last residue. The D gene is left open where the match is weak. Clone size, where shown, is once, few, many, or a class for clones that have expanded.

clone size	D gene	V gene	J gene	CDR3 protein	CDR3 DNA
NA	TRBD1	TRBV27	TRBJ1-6	CASSPQTGLRDSPLHF	TGTGCCAGCAGTCCCCAGACAGGGCTCAGGGATTCACCCCTCCACTTT
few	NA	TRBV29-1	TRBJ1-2	CSVEAGIYGYTF	TGCAGCGTTGAGGCAGGGATCTATGGCTACACCTTC
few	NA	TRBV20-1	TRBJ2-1	CSAGLGTFSYNEQFF	TGCAGTGCTGGACTCGGGACTTTTTCCTACAATGAGCAGTTCTTC
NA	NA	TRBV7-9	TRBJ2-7	CVSSLGHSFTEQYF	TGTGTCAGCAGCCTAGGCCATTCGTTTACCGAGCAGTACTTC
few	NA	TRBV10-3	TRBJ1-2	CAIRTSYGYTF	TGTGCCATCAGGACCAGCTATGGCTACACCTTC
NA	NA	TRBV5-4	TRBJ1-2	CASSRDGAGTPGYTF	TGTGCCAGCAGCCGGGACGGGGCGGGGACGCCCGGCTACACCTTC
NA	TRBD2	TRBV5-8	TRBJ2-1	CASSLASGGATEQFF	TGTGCCAGCAGCTTGGCTAGCGGGGGGGCCACTGAGCAGTTCTTC
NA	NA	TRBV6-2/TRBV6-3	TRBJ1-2	CASTESRYGYTF	TGTGCCAGCACCGAGAGCCGGTATGGCTACACCTTC
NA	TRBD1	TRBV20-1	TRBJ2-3	CSARGDRGNTDTQYF	TGCAGTGCTCGGGGGGACAGGGGAAACACAGATACGCAGTATTTT
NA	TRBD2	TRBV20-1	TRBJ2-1	CSARAPTSGGAYNEQFF	TGCAGTGCTAGGGCCCCCACTAGCGGGGGGGCATACAATGAGCAGTTCTTC
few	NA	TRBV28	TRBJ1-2	CASSPYRENYGYTF	TGTGCCAGCAGTCCATACAGGGAAAACTATGGCTACACCTTC
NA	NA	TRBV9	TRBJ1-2	CASSVVGGYGYTF	TGTGCCAGCAGCGTAGTAGGGGGCTATGGCTACACCTTC
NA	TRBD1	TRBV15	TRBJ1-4	CVTSGDRATNEKLFF	TGTGTCACCAGCGGAGACAGGGCGACTAATGAAAAACTGTTTTTT
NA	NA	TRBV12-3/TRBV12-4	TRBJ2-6	CASSPGEGTSKANVLTF	TGTGCCAGCAGCCCGGGAGAGGGGACCTCTAAGGCCAACGTCCTGACTTTC
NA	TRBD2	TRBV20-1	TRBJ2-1	CSARTSGGQFF	TGCAGTGCTAGGACTAGCGGGGGGCAGTTCTTC
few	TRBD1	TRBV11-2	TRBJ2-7	CASSWTGTSYEQYF	TGTGCCAGCAGCTGGACAGGTACCTCCTACGAGCAGTACTTC
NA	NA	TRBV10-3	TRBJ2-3	CAIRGGATDTQYF	TGTGCCATCAGAGGGGGGGCCACAGATACGCAGTATTTT
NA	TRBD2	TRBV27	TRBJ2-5	CASSSGLAGARSPSKETQYF	TGTGCCAGCAGTTCCGGACTAGCGGGGGCCCGGTCCCCATCTAAAGAGACCCAGTACTTC
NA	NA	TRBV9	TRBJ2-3	CASSVDPSSSTDTQYF	TGTGCCAGCAGCGTTGACCCTAGCTCCAGCACAGATACGCAGTATTTT
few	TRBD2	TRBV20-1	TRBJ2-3	CSARDQRTSGRTDTQYF	TGCAGTGCTAGAGATCAGAGGACTAGCGGGCGCACAGATACGCAGTATTTT
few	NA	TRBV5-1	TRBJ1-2	CASTPGGGGLYGYTF	TGCGCCAGCACCCCCGGTGGTGGGGGGCTCTATGGCTACACCTTC
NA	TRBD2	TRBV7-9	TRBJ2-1	CASSLDSLAVGKFF	TGTGCCAGCAGCTTAGATTCACTAGCGGTTGGGAAGTTCTTC
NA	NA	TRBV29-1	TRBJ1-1	CSAGGNRLTEAFF	TGCAGCGCGGGCGGTAACAGGCTCACTGAAGCTTTCTTT
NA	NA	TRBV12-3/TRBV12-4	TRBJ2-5	CASKQGRSETQYF	TGTGCCAGCAAACAAGGCAGGTCGGAGACCCAGTACTTC
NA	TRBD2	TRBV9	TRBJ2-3	CASSVGVGTSGTDTQYF	TGTGCCAGCAGCGTAGGAGTGGGGACTAGCGGTACAGATACGCAGTATTTT
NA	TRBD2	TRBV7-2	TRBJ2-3	CASSLAVNGGATDTQYF	TGTGCCAGCAGCTTAGCAGTGAACGGGGGGGCCACAGATACGCAGTATTTT
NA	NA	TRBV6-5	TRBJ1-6	CASSLAFGSYSPLHF	TGTGCCAGCAGTCTGGCTTTCGGGTCTTATTCACCCCTCCACTTT
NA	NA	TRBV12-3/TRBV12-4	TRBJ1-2	CASSGTGSYGCTF	TGTGCCAGCAGTGGTACAGGGTCCTATGGCTGCACCTTC
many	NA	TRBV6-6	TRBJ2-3	CASSYDRDTQYF	TGTGCCAGCAGTTACGATAGAGATACGCAGTATTTT
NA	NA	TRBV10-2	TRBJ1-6	CASRDSSGHYNSPLHF	TGCGCCAGCAGAGACTCCTCGGGACACTATAATTCACCCCTCCACTTT
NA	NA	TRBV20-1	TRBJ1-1	CSAPDWTLMNTEAFF	TGCAGTGCCCCGGACTGGACCCTTATGAACACTGAAGCTTTCTTT
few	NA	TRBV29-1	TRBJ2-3	CSVARTDTQYF	TGCAGCGTTGCACGCACAGATACGCAGTATTTT
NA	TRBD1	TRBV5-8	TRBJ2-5	CASSLDRGSETQYF	TGTGCCAGCAGCCTGGACAGGGGATCGGAGACCCAGTACTTC
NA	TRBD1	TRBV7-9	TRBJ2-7	CASSLRNRGRQYF	TGTGCCAGCAGCCTTCGGAACAGGGGGCGCCAGTACTTC
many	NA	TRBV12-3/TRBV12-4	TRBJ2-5	CASSLGQVETQYF	TGTGCCAGCAGCCTGGGGCAGGTAGAGACCCAGTACTTC
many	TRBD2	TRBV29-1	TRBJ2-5	CSVERGMRETQYF	TGCAGCGTCGAGCGGGGAATGAGGGAGACCCAGTACTTC
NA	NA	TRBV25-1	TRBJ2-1	CASSDPSGLNEQFF	TGTGCCAGCAGTGACCCTTCGGGGCTCAATGAGCAGTTCTTC
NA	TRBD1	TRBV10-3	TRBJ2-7	CAIRGMGTTGDPYEQYF	TGTGCCATCAGGGGGATGGGGACCACAGGGGACCCATACGAGCAGTACTTC
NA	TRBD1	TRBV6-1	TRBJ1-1	CASSIEGARTEAFF	TGTGCCAGCAGTATAGAGGGGGCGCGAACTGAAGCTTTCTTT
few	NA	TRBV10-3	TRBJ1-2	CAITERTGPYGYTF	TGTGCCATCACCGAGAGGACTGGCCCCTATGGCTACACCTTC
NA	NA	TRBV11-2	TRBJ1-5	CASSFAGTAGGQPQHF	TGTGCCAGCAGCTTTGCCGGGACCGCAGGAGGTCAGCCCCAGCATTTT
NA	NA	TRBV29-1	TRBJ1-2	CSGGEGDANYGYTF	TGCAGCGGGGGCGAAGGAGACGCTAACTATGGCTACACCTTC
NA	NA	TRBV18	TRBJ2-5	CASSLTTPYQETQYF	TGTGCCAGCTCACTAACGACACCGTACCAAGAGACCCAGTACTTC
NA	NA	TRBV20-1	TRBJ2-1	CSARDPAGAQFF	TGCAGTGCTAGAGATCCTGCTGGGGCGCAGTTCTTC
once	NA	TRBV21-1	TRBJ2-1	CASRLQNQLCVGQWYEQFF	TGTGCCAGCAGGCTCCAAAATCAATTATGTGTAGGACAATGGTATGAGCAGTTCTTC
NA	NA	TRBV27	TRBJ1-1	CASSSSGRRGNTEAFF	TGTGCCAGCAGTTCCTCTGGACGGAGGGGGAACACTGAAGCTTTCTTT
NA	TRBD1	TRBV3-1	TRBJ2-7	CASSPYRDRVNEQYF	TGTGCCAGCAGCCCCTACCGGGACAGGGTCAACGAGCAGTACTTC
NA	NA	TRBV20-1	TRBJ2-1	CSARERSSSYNERYF	TGCAGTGCTAGGGAGCGGTCCAGCTCCTACAATGAGCGGTACTTC
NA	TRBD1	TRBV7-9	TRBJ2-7	CASSSRQGGIEQYF	TGTGCCAGCAGCTCTAGACAGGGGGGAATCGAGCAGTACTTC
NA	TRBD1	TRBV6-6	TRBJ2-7	CASSLDRDHYEQYF	TGTGCCAGCAGCCTGGACAGGGACCACTACGAGCAGTACTTC
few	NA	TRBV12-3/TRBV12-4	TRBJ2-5	CASSLRRVRAPQETQYF	TGTGCCAGCAGTTTACGTCGGGTCAGGGCCCCCCAAGAGACCCAGTACTTC
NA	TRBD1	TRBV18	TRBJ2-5	CANSKGAHSQETQYF	TGTGCCAACTCTAAGGGGGCACACTCCCAAGAGACCCAGTACTTC
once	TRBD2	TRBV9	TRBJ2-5	CASSASSGRADGETQYF	TGTGCCAGCAGCGCGTCTAGCGGGAGGGCCGATGGAGAGACCCAGTACTTC
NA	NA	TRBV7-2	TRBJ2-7	CASSLGWRGEQYF	TGTGCCAGCAGCTTAGGGTGGCGGGGTGAGCAGTACTTC
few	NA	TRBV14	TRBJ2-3	CASSQYIATDTQYF	TGTGCCAGCAGCCAATATATAGCCACAGATACGCAGTATTTT
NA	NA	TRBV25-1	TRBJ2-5	CASSDPGRSGETQYF	TGTGCCAGCAGTGATCCAGGGAGGTCGGGGGAGACCCAGTACTTC